The T cell receptor (beta chain) under discussion was sequenced for a study of blood T cell repertoires in COVID-19. Study as a whole: The United States, Italy and Spain supplied acute and convalescent COVID-19 samples.

Cohorts were based on clinical histories the participants reported. V dropped 4 bases and J dropped 4; count of bases not matched to a gene: 7. The CDR3 is made up of 15 amino acids. Per the germline V gene, CDR1 is MNHEY and CDR2 is SVGAGI. Measured with immunoSEQ multiplex PCR; TCRdb has only the in-frame clones, and not every one. The table includes about 220,000 clones, around 90% detected once. Sequences were obtained from PBMCs or T cells enriched from blood (not recorded which). The chain joins TRBV6-5 to TRBJ2-1; 7 positions agree with TRBD1. The clonotype comes from a woman between 45 and 65 years old with acute COVID-19. In nucleotides, the CDR3 is TGTGCCAGCAGTTTAACGACAGGGTTATACAATGAGCAGTTCTTC. Amino acid sequence: CASSLTTGLYNEQFF.